The 6 T cell receptor beta chains presented below share a single source sample, sequenced in a study of cytomegalovirus exposure and HLA in healthy donors. 60 Vbeta and 13 Jbeta primers were used in PCR. Repertoires were generated with immunoSEQ multiplex PCR, while TCRdb's copy carries only in-frame clones and drops some. The sample consists of about 220,000 clones, about 74% of them appearing once. Sequences were obtained from PBMCs. The receptors derive from a woman aged 30 to 39 in good health and CMV-seronegative.

This chain links TRBV7-3 with TRBJ2-3; no firm D call. The length of the CDR3 is 13 residues. Germline V gives CDR1 SGHTA, CDR2 FQGTGA. The V gene lost 5 bases and the J gene lost 4 bases, with 10 bases spanning the gap. The CDR3 DNA reads TGTGCCAGCAGCCTAGACCCCCCAGATACGCAGTATTTT. Encoded protein: CASSLDPPDTQYF. Filled out from reference TRBV7-3 and TRBJ2-3, the complete variable domain reads GAGVSQTPSNKVTEKGKYVELRCDPISGHTALYWYRQSLGQGPEFLIYFQGTGAADDSGLPNDRFFAVRPEGSVSTLKIQRTERGDSAVYLCASSLDPPDTQYFGPGTRLTVL.

The sample holds one count of this clone. At one of its ends the junction is not consistent with the germline gene, which may arise from a read error. J is TRBJ2-1 and V is TRBV4-1; D uncertain. The CDR3 is made up of 17 amino acids. Per germline, CDR1 MGHRA and CDR2 YSYEKL. In nucleotides, the CDR3 is TGCGTCAGCAGCCCCTTCAGATCTTCAAGCTCCTACAATGAGCAGTTCTTC. Translating gives CVSSPFRSSSSYNEQFF.

The chain links TRBV6-6 to TRBJ1-5; D is undetermined. The V gene's germline CDR1 is MNHNY and CDR2 SVGAGI (reference sequence). The CDR3 covers 14 residues. The germline V and J ends were trimmed by 6 bases and 2 bases, with 11 bases remaining between them. CDR3 region: CASRLRVGNQPQHF. As DNA, the CDR3 is TGTGCCAGCAGATTACGAGTGGGCAATCAGCCCCAGCATTTT.

The chain links TRBV5-5 to TRBJ1-1; TRBD1 matches at 8 bases. CDR1 SGHKS and CDR2 YYEKEE come from the germline V gene (reference sequence). Germline trimming cut 2 bases from V and 2 bases from J; bases unmatched to any gene: 5. There are 15 residues in the CDR3. This CDR3 reads CASSFRTGRNTEAFF. The DNA of the CDR3 is TGTGCCAGCAGCTTCCGGACAGGGCGAAACACTGAAGCTTTCTTT.

The chain carries TRBV13 and TRBJ1-6, with TRBD1 matching 7 bases. Trimming at V came to 3 bases and at J to 7 bases, leaving 6 bases not matched to a gene. The CDR3 loop spans 15 amino acids. Germline V CDR1 and CDR2: PRHDT, FYEKMQ (reference sequence). CDR3 bases: TGTGCCAGCAGCTTCTACGGACAGGCAAATTCACCCCTCCACTTT. Amino acids: CASSFYGQANSPLHF.

The chain couples TRBV19 to TRBJ1-2; 10 bases fit TRBD1. This CDR3 region has 14 residues. CDR1 is LNHDA and CDR2 is SQIVND in the germline V gene (reference sequence). The V and J ends lost 7 bases and 6 bases, in that order; junction bases with no gene match: 8. The CDR3 reads CASNPGQGLDGYTF. The CDR3 nucleotides read TGTGCCAGTAATCCGGGACAGGGGTTGGATGGCTACACCTTC.